The rows below give T cell receptor beta chains drawn from one sample of a study of shared clonotypes between healthy human individuals. Method: immunoSEQ multiplex PCR; TCRdb's copy keeps in-frame clones and lacks some. Among about 730,000 clones listed, approximately 72% were seen once. Sequenced material: memory CD4+ T cells sorted from blood. Receptors were obtained from a woman aged 25 to 39 in good health. Each CDR3 is given without its conserved first and last residue. A D gene is named only where the DNA matches it firmly.

CDR3: ASRLAGRATYYGYT
D: -
V: TRBV7-2

CDR3: ASSFSSGGYNEQF
D: -
V: TRBV5-1

CDR3: ASSQDGSLVMNEQF
D: -
V: TRBV4-2

CDR3: AWDSNNSPLH
D: -
V: TRBV30

CDR3: ASSDHGKTYGYT
D: -
V: TRBV7-9

CDR3: ASSTGQEKETQY
D: -
V: TRBV21-1

CDR3: ASSRTGVQPQH
D: TRBD1
V: TRBV19

CDR3: ASSLNRYSGNTIY
D: -
V: TRBV7-2

CDR3: AWSVWVAREQY
D: -
V: TRBV30

CDR3: ASSYSLAGSTDTQY
D: TRBD2
V: TRBV6-6

CDR3: ATKDRGPSGNTIY
D: TRBD1
V: TRBV28

CDR3: ASSRARTDYNEQF
D: -
V: TRBV18

CDR3: ASSHQPAGDNEQF
D: TRBD2
V: TRBV2

CDR3: ASSSEAQTQY
D: -
V: TRBV5-1

CDR3: ASSPGLAVDTQY
D: -
V: TRBV10-1

CDR3: ASSLGLAGDGDTQY
D: TRBD2
V: TRBV7-9

CDR3: ASSFGDSDLYNEQF
D: TRBD1
V: TRBV9

CDR3: ASSWDPNTEAF
D: -
V: TRBV5-1

CDR3: AWSKPRVLH
D: -
V: TRBV30

CDR3: ASSLYDGEGQPQH
D: -
V: TRBV28

CDR3: ASSLTRPNTGELF
D: -
V: TRBV6-6

CDR3: ASNRLAGQRQF
D: TRBD2
V: TRBV7-9

CDR3: SVEIADVQETQY
D: -
V: TRBV29-1

CDR3: ASSLDHINYGYT
D: -
V: TRBV5-4

CDR3: ASSFGAGAQETQY
D: TRBD2
V: TRBV28

CDR3: ASRKTGGMGEQY
D: TRBD2
V: TRBV27

CDR3: ASTGTSGSNWGTDTQY
D: TRBD2
V: TRBV19

CDR3: ASTPTGANYGYT
D: TRBD1
V: TRBV25-1

CDR3: ASRQPGTEDLYPNGYT
D: -
V: TRBV21-1

CDR3: ASSEALLAGSYNEQF
D: TRBD2
V: TRBV4-1

CDR3: ASSETQTRVF
D: -
V: TRBV2

CDR3: ASSQERSLYNEQF
D: -
V: TRBV4-2

CDR3: ASSGRQGNGNQPQH
D: TRBD1
V: TRBV25-1

CDR3: ASSSPTGWTSTEAF
D: -
V: TRBV4-1

CDR3: ASSPRGQRNTGELF
D: TRBD1
V: TRBV5-4

CDR3: ASSSRLPGQGDDEQY
D: TRBD1
V: TRBV27

CDR3: ASKAFSGANVLT
D: -
V: TRBV5-4

CDR3: ASRGVPYAGELF
D: -
V: TRBV27

CDR3: SVWSPGYGYT
D: -
V: TRBV29-1

CDR3: ASSTSLSESGNTIY
D: -
V: TRBV10-2

CDR3: ASSFTTGYNEQF
D: -
V: TRBV6-1

CDR3: AVGSRSGEQY
D: -
V: TRBV6-6

CDR3: ASRFGQGASYEQY
D: TRBD1
V: TRBV28

CDR3: ASSRGSLIYEQY
D: TRBD2
V: TRBV19

CDR3: ASSFAGATNEKLF
D: -
V: TRBV7-2

CDR3: ASSVQGSYEQF
D: -
V: TRBV9

CDR3: AISDRGQDQETQY
D: TRBD1
V: TRBV10-3